The text below deals with one T cell receptor beta chain. The sample is drawn from a study of blood T cell repertoires in COVID-19. Study information: Spain, Italy and the United States supplied samples that represented acute and convalescent COVID-19. Sources were T cells, B-cell-depleted T cells, or PBMCs; the material itself was cDNA or gDNA.

As handled by the study authors: Estimated nucleated cell counts came from reference gene primer amplification. Data came from immunoSEQ multiplex PCR; TCRdb stores just in-frame clones and leaves some out. V, J and clone size derive from that table, while D and trimming were established from the DNA sequence. The data hold 250,000 to 300,000 clones, with roughly 87% observed a single time. Germline V lookup: CDR1 SEHNR, CDR2 FQNEAQ (reference sequence). The V gene end was trimmed by 6 bases and the J gene end by 5 bases; junction bases not matched to a gene: 6. The CDR3 consists of 13 residues. This chain uses TRBV7-9 with TRBJ1-1, with 7 bases identical to TRBD1. This TCR came from a woman in her twenties or thirties with acute or convalescent COVID-19. Material for sequencing was peripheral blood. The CDR3 reads CASSPTGETEAFF. The CDR3 bases are TGTGCCAGCAGTCCCACAGGGGAAACTGAAGCTTTCTTT.